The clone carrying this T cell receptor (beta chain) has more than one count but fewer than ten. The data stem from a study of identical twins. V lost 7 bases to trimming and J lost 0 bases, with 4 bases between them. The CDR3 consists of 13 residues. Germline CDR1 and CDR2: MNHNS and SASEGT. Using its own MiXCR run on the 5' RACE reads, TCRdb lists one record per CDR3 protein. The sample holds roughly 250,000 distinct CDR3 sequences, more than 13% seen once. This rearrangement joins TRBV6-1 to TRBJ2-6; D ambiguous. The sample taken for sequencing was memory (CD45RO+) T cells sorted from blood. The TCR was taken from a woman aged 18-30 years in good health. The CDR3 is CASTFSGANVLTF. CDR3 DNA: TGTGCCAGCACCTTCTCTGGGGCCAACGTCCTGACTTTC.